Listed below are T cell receptor beta chains from one sample, sequenced in a study of pediatric ulcerative colitis. Repertoires were generated with immunoSEQ multiplex PCR, while TCRdb's copy carries only in-frame clones and drops some. The sample includes around 34,000 clones, roughly 77% of them seen just once. Source material: gut tissue. Source of these receptors: a boy aged 5-17 years with mild ulcerative colitis. The CDR3 runs from the conserved cysteine through the conserved F or W. Clone size is given for some rows only: seen once, a few or many times, or a class if the clone is expanded.

clone size,V gene,CDR3 protein
.,TRBV9,CASSPRTSSWDSPLHF
.,TRBV13,CASSPGRGNQPQHF
.,TRBV10-3,CAITVNSGTEAFF
.,TRBV11-3,CASSLDGHMAGGPETQYF
.,TRBV11-3,CASSWGGQLYSNQPQHF
.,TRBV6-6,CASSPGTREYF
.,TRBV5-8,CASSLGADGGTETQYF
.,TRBV4-2,CAGSQGRVNYGYTF
.,TRBV6-6,CASSYPPSGTEAFF
.,TRBV23-1,CASSATSGGATDTQYF
.,TRBV11-2,CASSFGTSSTDTQYF
.,TRBV5-8,CASSLADIRNTEAFF
.,TRBV9,CASRSATGLSNYGYTF
.,TRBV6-4,CASSDRGGANVLTF
once,TRBV6-5,CASSYSRAGKGTEAFF
.,TRBV6-1,CASSSAGVGNEQFF
.,TRBV15,CATSRGSVLNVLTF
.,TRBV6-6,CASNKLAGGSKETQYF
.,TRBV5-4,CASSLGLATDTQYF
.,TRBV29-1,CSVAKGGEETQYF